The clone carrying this T cell receptor (beta chain) was observed a handful of times. The antigen is unknown. The sample belongs to a study of shared clonotypes between healthy human individuals. Study in general: A donor's plate count was three for CD4 naive and three for CD4 memory; CD8 naive had two and CD8 memory one. Whole-study results and caveats: Naive subsets generally had larger estimated richness than memory subsets.

Each cell subset's genomic DNA was divided evenly among several immunoSEQ plates. Sequenced by immunoSEQ multiplex PCR; TCRdb stores in-frame clones only, minus some. The sample includes a few million clones, 85% to 95% of them seen just once. Nashville, Tennessee was home to all donors, each a Caucasian adult. V shed 7 bases, J shed 3 bases, and the junction held 2 bases outside the gene matches. Germline CDR1 reads LNHDA; CDR2 reads SQIVND (reference sequence). The CDR3 is 14 residues long. The specimen sequenced was naive CD4+ T cells from PBMCs. Subset meaning: CD45RA+ positively selected. The clonotype comes from a young man in good health. Some clones in this sample may be carry-over from other donors' samples. This rearrangement joins TRBV19 to TRBJ2-5; TRBD2 matches at 13 bases. In DNA form, the CDR3 reads TGTGCCAGTACCGGACTAGCGGGAGAAGAGACCCAGTACTTC. Translated, it gives CASTGLAGEETQYF.